Listed below are T cell receptor beta chains from one sample, sequenced in a study of cytomegalovirus exposure and HLA in healthy donors. TCRdb's table, derived via immunoSEQ multiplex PCR, lists solely in-frame clones and lacks some. The sample holds 90,000 to 150,000 clones, under 80% seen once. The sequencing sample was made of PBMCs. These receptors all come from a woman aged 50 to 60 in good health and CMV-seropositive. The CDR3 runs from the conserved cysteine through the conserved F or W. The D gene is left open where the match is weak. For some rows the clone size is stated as once, few or many, or as a class when expanded; others skip it.

j_call,d_call,v_call,clone_size,cdr3_nt,cdr3_aa
TRBJ2-7,TRBD1,TRBV19,NA,TGTGCCAGTAGTCCCGGGACAGGGAGCTCCTACGAGCAGTACTTC,CASSPGTGSSYEQYF
TRBJ1-5,TRBD1,TRBV6-5,NA,TGTGCCAGCAGACAGGGGGGGGGCAATCAGCCCCAGCATTTT,CASRQGGGNQPQHF
TRBJ2-3,NA,TRBV7-6,NA,TGTGCCAGCAGTCAGACAGTCAGCACAGATACGCAGTATTTT,CASSQTVSTDTQYF
TRBJ2-5,TRBD1,TRBV4-2,NA,TGTGCCAGCAGCCAGACAGGGGGAGAGACCCAGTACTTC,CASSQTGGETQYF
TRBJ1-1,TRBD1,TRBV5-4,NA,TGTGCCAGCAGCCCGGACAGGGGGGCTATGAACACTGAAGCTTTCTTT,CASSPDRGAMNTEAFF
TRBJ2-7,TRBD1,TRBV30,NA,TGTGCCACCGTACCCCAACTCGGACAGGGGGCTTCCTACGAGCAGTACTTC,CATVPQLGQGASYEQYF
TRBJ1-4,TRBD1,TRBV18,NA,TGTGCCAGCTCACCCCGGACAGGGAACGATAATGAAAAACTGTTTTTT,CASSPRTGNDNEKLFF
TRBJ2-7,TRBD2,TRBV5-4,NA,TGTGCCAGCAGCGGGGGACTAGCGGGAGTAGCCGAGCAGTACTTC,CASSGGLAGVAEQYF
TRBJ1-1,TRBD1,TRBV6-5,NA,TGTGCCAGCAGTCAAGGACAGGCTAGGAACACTGAAGCTTTCTTT,CASSQGQARNTEAFF
TRBJ1-1,NA,TRBV6-6,NA,TGTGCCAGCAGTCATGACACCGGAAGGACTGAAGCTTTCTTT,CASSHDTGRTEAFF
TRBJ1-5,NA,TRBV6-5,NA,TGTGCCAGCAGTCCACTCGGACAGAGGCATCAGCCCCAGCATTTT,CASSPLGQRHQPQHF
TRBJ2-5,TRBD2,TRBV2,NA,TGTGCCAGCAGTGACCTAAGGAGCGGGGGGCGACAAGAGACCCAGTACTTC,CASSDLRSGGRQETQYF
TRBJ1-1,NA,TRBV5-1,NA,TGCGCCAGCAGCTTAAATCCGGGGAACACTGAAGCTTTCTTT,CASSLNPGNTEAFF
TRBJ2-6,NA,TRBV7-2,NA,TGTGCCAGCAGCTTAGCGGCAGGGACTGGGGCCAACGTCCTGACTTTC,CASSLAAGTGANVLTF
TRBJ1-4,TRBD1,TRBV25-1,NA,TGTGCCAGCTCACTGGACAGGGGGTGGACAACTAATGAAAAACTGTTTTTT,CASSLDRGWTTNEKLFF
TRBJ1-1,TRBD1,TRBV6-6,NA,TGTGCCAGCAGGAAGACGGACAGGGAAGAAGCTTTCTTT,CASRKTDREEAFF
TRBJ1-2,NA,TRBV25-1,NA,TGTGCCAGCAGCGTTACAGGGCAAGTTTATGGCTACACCTTC,CASSVTGQVYGYTF
TRBJ1-2,NA,TRBV7-2,NA,TGTGCCAGCAGCTTACAAGCGGTTAACTACACCTTC,CASSLQAVNYTF
TRBJ2-2,TRBD1,TRBV7-6,NA,TGTGCCAGCAGCCTGGGACAGGGCAACACCGGGGAGCTGTTTTTT,CASSLGQGNTGELFF
TRBJ1-2,TRBD1,TRBV18,NA,TGTGCCAGCTCCCCAGGACAGGGGATTTCTGACTATGGCTACACCTTC,CASSPGQGISDYGYTF
TRBJ1-2,TRBD1,TRBV28,NA,TGTGCCAGCAGTCCGACAGGGGGCCAAGCTGGCTACACCTTC,CASSPTGGQAGYTF
TRBJ2-4,TRBD1,TRBV28,few,TGTGCCAGCAGTTTGGAACAGGGGCCCAACATTCAGTACTTC,CASSLEQGPNIQYF
TRBJ2-3,NA,TRBV9,NA,TGTGCCAGCAGCGTAGATCAGGACTCTAACACAGATACGCAGTATTTT,CASSVDQDSNTDTQYF
TRBJ2-7,NA,TRBV18,NA,TGTGCCAGCTCCCAACAGGGACCAGGTGGCTCGAGCTACGAGCAGTACTTC,CASSQQGPGGSSYEQYF
TRBJ2-7,NA,TRBV4-1,once,TGCGCCAGCAGCCAATCTTCCTCTACCTACGAGCAGTACTTC,CASSQSSSTYEQYF
TRBJ2-2,TRBD1,TRBV19,NA,TGTGCCAGTAGCATAGGACAGGTGAACACCGGGGAGCTGTTTTTT,CASSIGQVNTGELFF
TRBJ1-2,TRBD1,TRBV5-1,NA,TGCGCCAGCAGCCAAACAGGGGGCGCTTATGGCTACACCTTC,CASSQTGGAYGYTF
TRBJ1-1,NA,TRBV29-1,NA,TGCAGCGCAACAACAGGGAGAGACACTGAAGCTTTCTTT,CSATTGRDTEAFF